One sample yielded the 20 T cell receptor beta chains listed below, sequenced in a study of cytomegalovirus exposure and HLA in healthy donors. PCR involved 60 Vbeta and 13 Jbeta primers. Some clones are missing from TCRdb's copy, which holds only in-frame ones; the method was immunoSEQ multiplex PCR. The listing contains approximately 110,000 clones. The specimen sequenced was PBMCs. Receptor source: a man aged 35 to 55 in good health and CMV-seropositive.

J is TRBJ2-3 and V is TRBV2; 15 bases fit TRBD2. Germline lookup yields CDR1 SNHLY and CDR2 FYNNEI. V gave up 6 bases and J gave up 4 bases; unmatched junction bases: 14. This CDR3 has 19 amino acids. The CDR3 region is CASSQPGGTSGRNADTQYF. CDR3 bases: TGTGCCAGCAGCCAACCTGGGGGGACTAGCGGGAGGAATGCAGATACGCAGTATTTT.

The genes are TRBV6-5 and TRBJ2-7; tentative D call: TRBD2 (5 bases). The CDR3 is 12 amino acids. V dropped 9 bases and J dropped 2 bases, with 11 bases sitting between them. Germline CDR1 and CDR2: MNHEY and SVGAGI. CDR3 nucleotides: TGTGCCAGTTCTAGGAGGCCCTACGAGCAGTACTTC. It is translated as CASSRRPYEQYF.

The gene calls are TRBV10-1 and TRBJ2-2; D uncertain. CDR3 size: 15 residues. Per the germline V gene, CDR1 is WNHNN and CDR2 is SYGVQD (reference sequence). The V end lost 0 bases, the J end lost 0 bases, and 5 bases lay between the germline ends. CDR3 sequence (DNA): TGCGCCAGCAGTGAGTCTTCCACGAACACCGGGGAGCTGTTTTTT. This gives the protein CASSESSTNTGELFF.

The genes are TRBV28 and TRBJ2-7; D perhaps matches TRBD1 (6 bases). This CDR3 comprises 15 residues. The V end lost 5 bases, the J end lost 1 base, and 15 bases lay between the germline ends. The germline gives CDR1 MDHEN, CDR2 SYDVKM. The CDR3 coding sequence is TGTGCCAGCAGTAATCCATACAGGGAATCCTACGAGCAGTACTTC. Translating gives CASSNPYRESYEQYF.

The chain carries TRBV7-9 and TRBJ1-5; TRBD1 aligns across 8 bases. The CDR3 sequence is 14 residues long. V lost 4 bases, J lost 6 bases, and 5 bases stayed unmatched. Germline V lookup: CDR1 SEHNR, CDR2 FQNEAQ (reference sequence). CDR3 sequence (DNA): TGTGCCAGCAGCTCCACAGGGGGGGGTCAGCCCCAGCATTTT. Its translation is CASSSTGGGQPQHF.

The chain has TRBV15 and TRBJ2-1; 12 bases agree with TRBD2. Germline V gene data show CDR1 as LNHNV and CDR2 as YYDKDF (reference sequence). The J segment lost 4 bases and the V segment lost 0 bases, leaving 7 bases of the junction unmatched. CDR3 length equals 18 residues. This CDR3 reads CATSRDNRTSGDYNEQFF. In DNA form, the CDR3 reads TGTGCCACCAGCAGAGATAATAGGACTAGCGGGGATTACAATGAGCAGTTCTTC.

The gene calls are TRBV5-6 and TRBJ2-3; 12 bases match TRBD1. The CDR3 extends over 15 amino acids. Germline CDR1 and CDR2: SGHDT and YYEEEE. V trimming: 4 bases; J trimming: 2 bases; junction bases outside the gene matches: 2. CDR3 protein: CASSPGQGATDTQYF. The CDR3 region has the DNA TGTGCCAGCAGCCCGGGACAGGGGGCCACAGATACGCAGTATTTT.

The V and J genes are TRBV9 and TRBJ2-1, with D possibly TRBD2 on 6 matching bases. Germline CDR1 reads SGDLS; CDR2 reads YYNGEE. Trimming removed 7 bases from V and 2 bases from J, with 13 bases in between. The CDR3 has 14 amino acids. The CDR3, as DNA: TGTGCCAGCGGAGGCGGGGTTACCTACAATGAGCAGTTCTTC. Protein: CASGGGVTYNEQFF.

The genes are TRBV4-3 and TRBJ2-7; TRBD2 is a possible D gene (5 bases). CDR1 and CDR2 (germline): LGHNA, YSLEER. The CDR3 spans 15 residues. The V gene lost 1 base and the J gene lost 7 bases, with 17 bases spanning the gap. CDR3 coding DNA: TGCGCCAGCAGCCAAGGCTACGGGGAAGGCTGGGAGCAGTACTTC. As protein: CASSQGYGEGWEQYF.

The V gene is TRBV9, the J gene TRBJ2-5; 13 nucleotides line up with TRBD2. Germline V gene lookup returns CDR1 SGDLS and CDR2 YYNGEE. The V and J ends lost 4 bases and 5 bases, in that order; junction bases with no gene match: 5. The CDR3 contains 15 residues. CDR3 nucleotides: TGTGCCAGCAGCCGGACTAGCGGGAGTGGGGAGACCCAGTACTTC. Encoded protein: CASSRTSGSGETQYF.

This chain connects TRBV19 to TRBJ1-1; 8 positions match TRBD1. The CDR3 sequence is 12 residues long. Germline CDR1 LNHDA, CDR2 SQIVND (reference sequence). The ends lost 7 bases at V and 10 bases at J; junction bases unmatched: 8. The CDR3 spells CASKQGAFVAFF. The CDR3 bases are TGTGCCAGTAAGCAGGGGGCGTTTGTAGCTTTCTTT.

The V and J genes are TRBV29-1 and TRBJ2-7; D not resolved. The V gene lost 5 bases and the J gene lost 1 base, with 6 bases spanning the gap. Per germline, CDR1 SQVTM and CDR2 ANQGSEA. The CDR3 sequence is 11 residues long. The CDR3 protein is CSVRVSYEQYF. The CDR3 DNA reads TGCAGCGTTCGGGTTTCCTACGAGCAGTACTTC.

This chain links TRBV5-1 with TRBJ1-4; D is unresolved. Trimming left V 0 bases short and J 0 bases short, with 6 bases between. The CDR3 sequence is 15 residues long. Germline assignment: CDR1 SGHRS and CDR2 YFSETQ. CDR3 sequence (DNA): TGCGCCAGCAGCTTGGAATCCACAACTAATGAAAAACTGTTTTTT. Its protein product is CASSLESTTNEKLFF.

V usage is TRBV5-1 and J usage is TRBJ2-3, with a tentative D call TRBD1 (6 bases). Germline-derived CDR1 and CDR2 are SGHRS and YFSETQ. The CDR3 has 14 amino acids. Deletions cut 2 bases from V and 6 bases from J, with 13 bases between. CDR3 coding DNA: TGCGCCAGCAGCTTAGGGACACCTCGGGATACGCAGTATTTT. It encodes CASSLGTPRDTQYF.

The chain links TRBV7-3 to TRBJ2-1, with a possible D match to TRBD2 (6 bases). The CDR3 totals 12 residues. V lost 5 bases and J 9 bases, leaving 11 bases between the germline ends. Per the germline V gene, CDR1 is SGHTA and CDR2 is FQGTGA. CDR3 loop: CASSPPGGEQFF. In DNA form, the CDR3 reads TGTGCCAGCAGCCCCCCCGGGGGTGAGCAGTTCTTC.

For the CDR3, the DNA is TGTGCCAGCAGTTACTCGGGACAGGGCCTAAACGAGCAGTACTTC. This codes for CASSYSGQGLNEQYF. This rearrangement joins TRBV6-6 to TRBJ2-7, with TRBD1 identical over 9 bases. Trimming took 0 bases from V and 5 from J; bases not matched to a gene: 5. Germline loops: CDR1 MNHNY, CDR2 SVGAGI (reference sequence). The CDR3 runs 15 residues.

The rearrangement joins TRBV5-6 to TRBJ1-1; TRBD1 agrees at 7 bases. J lost 3 bases, V lost 4 bases, and 18 bases had no gene match. This CDR3 contains 18 residues. The germline CDR1 and CDR2 sequences are SGHDT and YYEEEE. DNA of the CDR3: TGTGCCAGCAGCCCAGAATACCCGACAGGGAATGGACACACTGAAGCTTTCTTT. This translates into CASSPEYPTGNGHTEAFF.

The J gene is TRBJ2-1, the V gene TRBV7-8; no clear D gene. V lost 5 bases to trimming and J lost 4 bases, with 6 bases between them. This CDR3 contains 12 residues. From germline, CDR1 is SGHVS and CDR2 FQNEAQ. The chain's CDR3 is CASSHGYNEQFF. The CDR3 bases are TGTGCCAGCAGCCACGGTTACAATGAGCAGTTCTTC.

Frequency places this clone as medium-sized (0.01 to 0.1%). The chain links TRBV7-9 to TRBJ2-7; TRBD1 matches 7 bases. The CDR3 is 18 residues long. CDR1 and CDR2 (germline): SEHNR, FQNEAQ (reference sequence). Unmatched junction bases numbered 16, after V lost 5 bases and J lost 0 bases. For the CDR3, the DNA is TGTGCCAGCAGCGATATCGGGACAGAGCACATAACCTCCTACGAGCAGTACTTC. It translates to CASSDIGTEHITSYEQYF.

CDR3 amino acids: CASSPSVDTEGSYEQYF. The CDR3 coding sequence is TGTGCCAGCAGCCCAAGTGTTGATACGGAGGGCTCCTACGAGCAGTACTTC. This rearrangement joins TRBV7-6 to TRBJ2-5; a possible D gene is TRBD2 (6 bases). Near its end, the DNA agrees better with TRBJ2-7, so the J call may be wrong. Looked up from germline, CDR1 is SGHVS and CDR2 is FNYEAQ. The CDR3 spans 17 residues.